The 7 T cell receptor beta chains listed next were all sequenced from one sample in a study of monozygotic twins with inflammatory bowel disease. TCRdb reprocessed the 5' RACE reads and reports one entry per CDR3 protein, with no DNA. This table holds 310,000 or so distinct CDR3 sequences. Sequenced: blood. The receptor set was obtained from a human donor with ulcerative colitis or Crohn's disease, or a healthy co-twin of an affected twin (not recorded which).

The V and J genes are TRBV10-3 and TRBJ2-2. The length of the CDR3 is 14 residues. CDR1 ENHRY and CDR2 SYGVKD come from the germline V gene. CDR3 in amino acids: CAITDLGGGGELFF.

J is TRBJ2-2 and V is TRBV2; the TCRdb D gene call, TRBD1, has no DNA to confirm it. Germline V gene lookup returns CDR1 SNHLY and CDR2 FYNNEI. The CDR3 consists of 13 residues. Here the CDR3 reads CASSRENTGELFF.

The rearrangement uses TRBV2 and TRBJ2-7; TCRdb's assignment of TRBD2 cannot be checked, as there is no DNA. CDR1 and CDR2 (germline): SNHLY, FYNNEI. The CDR3 sequence is 19 residues long. Here the CDR3 reads CASSKEGTRLSPSSYEQYF.

The J gene is TRBJ1-6, the V gene TRBV4-1. Germline CDR1 and CDR2: MGHRA and YSYEKL. The CDR3 runs 12 residues. CDR3 sequence: CASSQNNLPLHF.

The rearrangement joins TRBV30 to TRBJ1-4. CDR3 length: 14 amino acids. CDR1 is GTSNPN, CDR2 SVGIG, per germline (reference sequence). The CDR3 protein is CAWSRNAVNEKLFF.

The genes are TRBV30 and TRBJ2-7; TCRdb designates TRBD1, a call that cannot be tested without DNA. Germline V gene data show CDR1 as GTSNPN and CDR2 as SVGIG (reference sequence). The CDR3 runs 12 residues. The CDR3 sequence is CAFQGQSYEQYF.

CDR3: CASSFNQGANSPLHF. The chain couples TRBV12-3 or TRBV12-4 to TRBJ1-6; no DNA is available, so the TRBD1 call from TCRdb remains unchecked. The CDR3 loop spans 15 amino acids.